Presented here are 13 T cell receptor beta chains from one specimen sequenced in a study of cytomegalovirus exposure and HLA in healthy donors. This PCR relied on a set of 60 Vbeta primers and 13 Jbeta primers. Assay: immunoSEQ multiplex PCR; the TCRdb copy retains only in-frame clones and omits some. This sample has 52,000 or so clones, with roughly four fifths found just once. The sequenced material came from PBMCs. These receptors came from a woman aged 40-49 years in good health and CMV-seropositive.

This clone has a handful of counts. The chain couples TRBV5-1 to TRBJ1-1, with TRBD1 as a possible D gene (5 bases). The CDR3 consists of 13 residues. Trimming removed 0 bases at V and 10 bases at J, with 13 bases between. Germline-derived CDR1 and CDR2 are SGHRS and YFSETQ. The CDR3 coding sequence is TGCGCCAGCAGCTTGGAGGGGATGACGGTAGCTTTCTTT. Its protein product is CASSLEGMTVAFF. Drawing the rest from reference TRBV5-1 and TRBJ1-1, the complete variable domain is KAGVTQTPRYLIKTRGQQVTLSCSPISGHRSVSWYQQTPGQGLQFLFEYFSETQRNKGNFPGRFSGRQFSNSRSEMNVSTLELGDSALYLCASSLEGMTVAFFGQGTRLTVV.

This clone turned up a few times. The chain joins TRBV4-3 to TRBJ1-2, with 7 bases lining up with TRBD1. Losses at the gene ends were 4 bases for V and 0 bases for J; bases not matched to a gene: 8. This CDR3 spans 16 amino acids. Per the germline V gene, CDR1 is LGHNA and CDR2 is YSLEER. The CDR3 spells CASSLGLTGANYGYTF. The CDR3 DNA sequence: TGCGCCAGCAGCCTGGGGCTCACAGGGGCTAACTATGGCTACACCTTC.

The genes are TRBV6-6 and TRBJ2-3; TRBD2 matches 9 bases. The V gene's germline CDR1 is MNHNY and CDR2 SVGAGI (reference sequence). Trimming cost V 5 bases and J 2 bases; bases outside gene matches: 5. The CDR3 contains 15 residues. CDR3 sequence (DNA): TGTGCCAGCAGTCCGCGGGGGGGTTCCACAGATACGCAGTATTTT. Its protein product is CASSPRGGSTDTQYF.

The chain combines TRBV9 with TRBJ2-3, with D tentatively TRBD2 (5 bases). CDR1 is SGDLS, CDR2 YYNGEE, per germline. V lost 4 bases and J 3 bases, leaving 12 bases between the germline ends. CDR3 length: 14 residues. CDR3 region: CASSTNRGTDTQYF. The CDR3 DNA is TGTGCCAGCAGCACAAACCGAGGGACAGATACGCAGTATTTT.

The CDR3 coding sequence is TGTGCCAGCAGTTATAGCGGGGGGGCGAGCGAGCAGTACTTC. Its protein product is CASSYSGGASEQYF. This chain joins TRBV28 and TRBJ2-7; 11 nucleotides match TRBD2. This CDR3 region has 14 residues. Germline-derived CDR1 and CDR2 are MDHEN and SYDVKM. The J segment lost 6 bases and the V segment lost 4 bases, leaving 5 bases of the junction unmatched.

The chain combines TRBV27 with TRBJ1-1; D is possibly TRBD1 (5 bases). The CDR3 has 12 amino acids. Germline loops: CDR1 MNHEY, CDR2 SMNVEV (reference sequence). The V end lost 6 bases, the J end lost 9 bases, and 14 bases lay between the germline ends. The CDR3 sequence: CASSIPKGKAFF. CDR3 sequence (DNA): TGTGCCAGCAGCATACCTAAGGGGAAAGCTTTCTTT.

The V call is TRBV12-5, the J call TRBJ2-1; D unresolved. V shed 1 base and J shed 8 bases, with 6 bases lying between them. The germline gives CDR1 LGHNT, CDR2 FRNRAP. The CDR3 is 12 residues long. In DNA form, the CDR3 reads TGTGCTAGTGGTTTGGACGAGGATGAGCAGTTCTTC. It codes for CASGLDEDEQFF.

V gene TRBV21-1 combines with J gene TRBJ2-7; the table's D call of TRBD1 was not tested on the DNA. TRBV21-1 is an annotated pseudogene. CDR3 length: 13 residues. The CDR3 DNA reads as TGTGCCAGCAGCCTTGGAAGGGGCTACGAGCAGTACTTC. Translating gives CASSLGRGYEQYF.

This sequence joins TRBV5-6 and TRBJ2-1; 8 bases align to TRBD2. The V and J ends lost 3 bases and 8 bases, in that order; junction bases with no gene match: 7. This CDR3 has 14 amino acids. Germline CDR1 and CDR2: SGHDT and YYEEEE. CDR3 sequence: CASSSGTSFDEQFF. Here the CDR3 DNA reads TGTGCCAGCAGCTCTGGGACTAGTTTCGATGAGCAGTTCTTC.

Here the CDR3 DNA reads TGTGCCAGCAGCCACGCCTTGACAGGGGGCGTCACTGAAGCTTTCTTT. Protein sequence: CASSHALTGGVTEAFF. V gene TRBV7-9 combines with J gene TRBJ1-1; 10 nucleotides match TRBD1. Per the germline V gene, CDR1 is SEHNR and CDR2 is FQNEAQ (reference sequence). The CDR3 is 16 residues long. The V and J ends lost 5 bases and 4 bases, in that order; junction bases with no gene match: 10.

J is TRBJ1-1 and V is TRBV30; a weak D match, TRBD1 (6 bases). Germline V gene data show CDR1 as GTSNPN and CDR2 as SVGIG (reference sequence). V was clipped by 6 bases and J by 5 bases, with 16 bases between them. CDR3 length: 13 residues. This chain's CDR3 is CACKAGVTTEAFF. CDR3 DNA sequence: TGTGCCTGCAAAGCAGGGGTTACGACTGAAGCTTTCTTT.

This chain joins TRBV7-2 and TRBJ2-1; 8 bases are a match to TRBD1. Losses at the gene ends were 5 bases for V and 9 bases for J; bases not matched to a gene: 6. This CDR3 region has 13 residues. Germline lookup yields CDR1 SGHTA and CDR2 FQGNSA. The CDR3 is CASSQTGVGEQFF. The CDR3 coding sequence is TGTGCCAGCAGCCAGACAGGGGTTGGTGAGCAGTTCTTC. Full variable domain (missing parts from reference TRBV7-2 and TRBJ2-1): GAGVSQSPSNKVTEKGKDVELRCDPISGHTALYWYRQSLGQGLEFLIYFQGNSAPDKSGLPSDRFSAERTGGSVSTLTIQRTQQEDSAVYLCASSQTGVGEQFFGPGTRLTVL.

The CDR3 DNA follows: TGTGCCAGCAGCTCTTATGTGGGACAGGCTAATGAAAAACTGTTTTTT. This encodes CASSSYVGQANEKLFF. V usage is TRBV7-6 and J usage is TRBJ1-4, with 8 bases identical to TRBD1. The junction had 7 bases not matched to a gene; V was cut back by 4 bases and J by 3 bases. This CDR3 has 16 residues. Germline V gene sequence: CDR1 SGHVS, CDR2 FNYEAQ.